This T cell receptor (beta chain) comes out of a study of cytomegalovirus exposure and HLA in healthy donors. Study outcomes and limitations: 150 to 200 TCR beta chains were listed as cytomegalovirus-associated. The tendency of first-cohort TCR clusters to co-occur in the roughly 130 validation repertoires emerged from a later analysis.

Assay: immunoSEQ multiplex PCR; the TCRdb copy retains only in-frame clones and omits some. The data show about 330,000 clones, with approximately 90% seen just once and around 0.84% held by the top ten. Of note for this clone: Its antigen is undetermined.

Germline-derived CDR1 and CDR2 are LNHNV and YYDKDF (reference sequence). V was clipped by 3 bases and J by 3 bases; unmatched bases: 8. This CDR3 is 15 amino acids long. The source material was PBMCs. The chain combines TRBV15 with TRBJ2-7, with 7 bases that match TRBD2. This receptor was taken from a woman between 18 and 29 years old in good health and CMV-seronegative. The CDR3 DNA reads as TGTGCCACCAGCAGTATAAGGGAGGGGCTCTACGAGCAGTACTTC. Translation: CATSSIREGLYEQYF. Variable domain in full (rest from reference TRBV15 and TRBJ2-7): DAMVIQNPRYQVTQFGKPVTLSCSQTLNHNVMYWYQQKSSQAPKLLFHYYDKDFNNEADTPDNFQSRRPNTSFCFLDIRSPGLGDTAMYLCATSSIREGLYEQYFGPGTRLTVT.